The 16 T cell receptor beta chains presented below share a single source sample, sequenced in a study of T cell repertoires in cytomegalovirus infection. TCRdb fed the reads into MiXCR, producing one record per CDR3 protein. The sample has 300,000 to 400,000 distinct CDR3 sequences, under 35% seen once; the top ten hold around 19%. These receptors' antigens are unknown. The source material was cultured PBMCs, sampled from culture after CMV antigen stimulation. The source of these receptors is a human donor in good health (CMV status not recorded). Some clones in this sample may be carry-over from other donors' samples.

This clonotype has just a few counts. This rearrangement joins TRBV19 to TRBJ1-1, with D perhaps matching TRBD1 (5 bases). This CDR3 is 15 amino acids long. The germline V gene has CDR1 LNHDA and CDR2 SQIVND (reference sequence). V lost 3 bases and J lost 1, with 12 bases in between. Here the CDR3 DNA reads TGTGCCAGTAGTATTCCCGGACAACGGAACACTGAAGCTTTCTTT. It encodes CASSIPGQRNTEAFF.

The chain uses TRBV9 and TRBJ2-1, with 9 nucleotides matching TRBD1. In germline, CDR1 is SGDLS, CDR2 YYNGEE. V shed 4 bases, J shed 6 bases, and the junction held 11 bases outside the gene matches. The CDR3 contains 16 residues. The CDR3 reads CASSRGAGQGSNEQFF. In DNA form, the CDR3 reads TGTGCCAGCAGCCGCGGGGCGGGACAGGGAAGCAATGAGCAGTTCTTC.

A few counts support this clonotype. This chain joins TRBV6-6 and TRBJ1-5; D ambiguous. The CDR3 is 14 residues long. Germline CDR1 reads MNHNY; CDR2 reads SVGAGI (reference sequence). Between the trimmed V and J ends, which lost 5 bases and 2 bases, there was a span of 10 bases. The CDR3 is CASSDFGGNQPQHF. The CDR3 nucleotides read TGTGCCAGCAGTGACTTTGGAGGCAATCAGCCCCAGCATTTT.

The V and J genes are TRBV11-1 and TRBJ1-6; D may be TRBD1 (6 bases). Germline-derived CDR1 and CDR2 are SGHAT and FQDESV (reference sequence). The CDR3 contains 14 residues. Trimming removed 4 bases from V and 9 bases from J, with 13 bases in between. The CDR3 DNA is TGTGCCAGCAGCTACAGGGAAAAAGGTTCACCCCTCCACTTT. Amino acids: CASSYREKGSPLHF.

This clonotype was counted a few times. The chain's CDR3 is CASSPGSGEAFF. CDR3 bases: TGTGCCAGCAGCCCCGGATCAGGTGAAGCTTTCTTT. V usage is TRBV14 and J usage is TRBJ1-1, with no clear D. This CDR3 has 12 amino acids. V was shortened by 4 bases and J by 7 bases, with 10 bases between the two germline ends. CDR1 is SGHDN and CDR2 is FVKESK in the germline V gene.

The chain recombines TRBV7-2 with TRBJ1-2; D perhaps matches TRBD1 (6 bases). With 1 base removed from V and 4 bases from J, the gap between germline ends came to 13 bases. CDR3 length: 15 residues. In germline, CDR1 is SGHTA, CDR2 FQGNSA. CDR3 sequence: CASSLVSRGGYGYTF. The DNA of the CDR3 is TGTGCCAGCAGCTTAGTATCCAGGGGAGGCTATGGCTACACCTTC.

This clonotype was observed at least ten times. The rearrangement links TRBV7-8 to TRBJ2-1; D could derive from TRBD1 or TRBD2 (5 bases each). V lost 5 bases, J lost 5 bases, and 16 bases lay in between. The length of the CDR3 is 15 residues. Germline V gives CDR1 SGHVS, CDR2 FQNEAQ. CDR3 protein: CASSTRQSHNNEQFF. CDR3 in DNA: TGTGCCAGCAGCACTAGACAGAGCCACAACAATGAGCAGTTCTTC.

This clonotype showed up many times. The V gene is TRBV4-1, the J gene TRBJ2-7; 8 bases line up with TRBD1. Germline lookup yields CDR1 MGHRA and CDR2 YSYEKL. J lost 0 bases, V lost 0 bases, and 13 bases had no gene match. This CDR3 contains 19 residues. The CDR3 spells CASSQELFFTGGYSYEQYF. CDR3 bases: TGCGCCAGCAGCCAAGAGCTCTTCTTTACAGGGGGTTACTCCTACGAGCAGTACTTC.

On this clonotype: One end of the junction is discordant with germline, which a read error may explain. The V gene is TRBV20-1, the J gene TRBJ1-1, with D perhaps TRBD1 (6 bases). Germline CDR1 DFQATT, CDR2 SNEGSKA (reference sequence). The CDR3 extends over 16 amino acids. The CDR3 DNA reads TGCAGTGCTAGAGGTGGGGGCAGGGGAGAAAGCACTGACGCTTTCTTT. This sequence encodes CSARGGGRGESTDAFF.

This clonotype turned up a few times. The chain carries TRBV11-1 and TRBJ2-5; 8 positions match TRBD1. Germline CDR1 SGHAT, CDR2 FQDESV (reference sequence). The CDR3 has 14 amino acids. Trimming took 5 bases from V and 5 from J; bases not matched to a gene: 7. This CDR3 reads CASSQGTGPETQYF. The CDR3 DNA follows: TGTGCCAGCAGCCAAGGGACAGGCCCGGAGACCCAGTACTTC.

The V and J genes are TRBV18 and TRBJ1-5, with a possible D match to TRBD1 (5 bases). Deletions cut 0 bases from V and 0 bases from J, with 9 bases between. The CDR3 contains 16 residues. Looked up from germline, CDR1 is KGHSH and CDR2 is LQKENI. In DNA form, the CDR3 reads TGTGCCAGCTCACCACCGACAGCTACTAGCAATCAGCCCCAGCATTTT. This codes for CASSPPTATSNQPQHF.

In its sample, this clonotype was seen many times. The CDR3 region has the DNA TGTGCCAGCAGTTATAGGTTTGAGCAGTTCTTC. This codes for CASSYRFEQFF. The chain joins TRBV6-2 or TRBV6-3 to TRBJ2-1, with D unresolved. In germline, CDR1 is MNHEY, CDR2 SVGEGT. V lost 3 bases and J lost 9, with 6 bases in between. This CDR3 has 11 residues.

The chain combines TRBV7-9 with TRBJ2-1; no definite D call. Per germline, CDR1 SEHNR and CDR2 FQNEAQ (reference sequence). The CDR3 consists of 14 residues. V lost 2 bases to trimming and J lost 6 bases, with 11 bases between them. This CDR3 is CASSLTYSANEQFF. The CDR3 region has the DNA TGTGCCAGCAGCTTAACTTACTCGGCCAATGAGCAGTTCTTC.

The J gene is TRBJ2-1, the V gene TRBV7-3, with 16 bases matching TRBD2. The CDR3 is 17 residues long. Trimming took 5 bases from V and 3 from J; bases not matched to a gene: 4. Germline values: CDR1 SGHTA, CDR2 FQGTGA. The CDR3 spells CASSPGLAGGFYNEQFF. The CDR3 region has the DNA TGTGCCAGCAGCCCGGGACTAGCGGGGGGGTTCTACAATGAGCAGTTCTTC. Full variable domain (outside the CDR3, taken from reference TRBV7-3 and TRBJ2-1): GAGVSQTPSNKVTEKGKYVELRCDPISGHTALYWYRQSLGQGPEFLIYFQGTGAADDSGLPNDRFFAVRPEGSVSTLKIQRTERGDSAVYLCASSPGLAGGFYNEQFFGPGTRLTVL.

At least ten counts were recorded for this clonotype. The V gene is TRBV7-2, the J gene TRBJ2-7; no firm D call. This CDR3 is 13 amino acids long. Between the trimmed V and J ends, which lost 5 bases and 4 bases, there was a span of 12 bases. The germline CDR1 and CDR2 sequences are SGHTA and FQGNSA. The CDR3 DNA reads TGTGCCAGCAGCCCTGGACGGAAATACGAGCAGTACTTC. It codes for CASSPGRKYEQYF.

This clonotype was counted only a few times. The chain has TRBV10-3 and TRBJ2-3; D uncertain. CDR1 is ENHRY and CDR2 is SYGVKD in the germline V gene. V was shortened by 3 bases and J by 0 bases, with 10 bases between the two germline ends. This CDR3 has 15 amino acids. The CDR3 nucleotides read TGTGCCATCAGTGAAGTGGCGTCCAGCACAGATACGCAGTATTTT. Protein product: CAISEVASSTDTQYF.